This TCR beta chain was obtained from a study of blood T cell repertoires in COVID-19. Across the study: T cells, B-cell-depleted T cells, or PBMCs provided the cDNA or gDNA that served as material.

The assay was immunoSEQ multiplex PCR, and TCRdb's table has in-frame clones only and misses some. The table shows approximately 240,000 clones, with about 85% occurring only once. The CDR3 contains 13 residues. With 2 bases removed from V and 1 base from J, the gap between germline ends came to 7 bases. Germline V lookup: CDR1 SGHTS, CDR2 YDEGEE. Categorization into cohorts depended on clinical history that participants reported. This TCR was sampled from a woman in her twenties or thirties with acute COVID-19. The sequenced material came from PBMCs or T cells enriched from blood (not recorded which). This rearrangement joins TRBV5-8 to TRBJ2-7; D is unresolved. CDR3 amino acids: CASSFTVSYEQYF. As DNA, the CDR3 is TGTGCCAGCAGCTTCACAGTATCCTACGAGCAGTACTTC. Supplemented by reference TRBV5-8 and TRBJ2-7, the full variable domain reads EAGVTQSPTHLIKTRGQQATLRCSPISGHTSVYWYQQALGLGLQFLLWYDEGEERNRGNFPPRFSGRQFPNYSSELNVNALELEDSALYLCASSFTVSYEQYFGPGTRLTVT.